This T cell receptor (beta chain) derives from a study of radiotherapy plus CTLA-4 blockade in lung cancer. The wider study: Objective responses were documented in around 20% of patients, with disease control in around 31%.

Sequencing was performed with immunoSEQ multiplex PCR; in TCRdb, only in-frame clones are kept and a portion is missing. The sample yields 30,000 to 40,000 clones, over 60% seen once. The clonotype originates from a human donor with non-small cell lung cancer whose response to radiotherapy plus ipilimumab could not be evaluated. The sequencing used peripheral blood, collected from a patient treated with radiotherapy plus ipilimumab.

CDR3 loop: CASTSSGSPYNEQFF. CDR3 DNA: TGTGCCAGCACCTCGAGCGGGAGCCCCTACAATGAGCAGTTCTTC. This chain links TRBV28 with TRBJ2-1, with 8 bases lining up with TRBD2. CDR1 and CDR2 (germline): MDHEN, SYDVKM. The CDR3 is 15 residues long. Trimming at V came to 7 bases and at J to 2 bases, leaving 7 bases not matched to a gene.